This record looks at one T cell receptor beta chain sequence and its context. Its target is not known. The CDR3 is 16 residues long. From germline, CDR1 is SGHRS and CDR2 YFSETQ. V lost 2 bases and J lost 0; bases outside the gene matches: 2. Study results and limitations: The larger-cohort validation was restricted to a single TCR beta V-J rearrangement rather than whole repertoires.

Each CDR3 protein gets one entry after TCRdb re-called the 5' RACE reads with MiXCR. This table holds about 54,000 distinct CDR3 sequences, 17% found once. Sequences were obtained from naive CD4+ T cells sorted from blood. Subset indicated: naive CD4+ T cells, CD4+CD45RA+CD25-. This receptor was identified in a female donor with breast cancer. The genes are TRBV5-1 and TRBJ2-7; TRBD2 matches at 13 bases. The CDR3 reads CASSLRTSGSSYEQYF. Here the CDR3 DNA reads TGCGCCAGCAGCTTAAGGACTAGCGGGAGCTCCTACGAGCAGTACTTC.